The entry below gives a single T cell receptor beta chain sequence along with its context. What it recognizes is unknown. Method: immunoSEQ multiplex PCR; TCRdb's copy keeps in-frame clones and lacks some. Of 45,000 to 75,000 clones listed, 94% are singletons. The data stem from a study of human versus mouse CDR3 diversity and MHC coevolution. Findings of the study overall: By iCHAO1, human TCR beta clonotypes numbered about 1.6 million, the most. Among all groups, most of the three human donors showed least clonal inequality. A handful of MHC II alleles selected the human T cells.

The CDR3 covers 16 residues. With 5 bases clipped from V and 5 bases from J, the junction kept 8 bases outside the gene matches. Germline CDR1 is LGHNT and CDR2 is FRNRAP. This sequence was found in a person in their sixties in good health. The chain links TRBV12-5 to TRBJ1-5; 11 positions agree with TRBD1. The sample comprised naive CD4+ T cells from blood. Indicated subset: CD45RO-negative CD62L-positive naive CD4 T cells. CDR3 loop: CASGPRTGGADQPQHF. CDR3 coding DNA: TGTGCTAGTGGTCCCCGGACAGGGGGCGCGGATCAGCCCCAGCATTTT.